These 22 T cell receptor beta chains originate from one sample sequenced in a study of cytomegalovirus exposure and HLA in healthy donors. The PCR contained 60 Vbeta and 13 Jbeta primers. Data came from immunoSEQ multiplex PCR; TCRdb stores just in-frame clones and leaves some out. The table lists roughly 150,000 clones, around 75% of them singletons. What was sequenced was PBMCs. The origin of the receptors is a male donor in good health and CMV-seronegative.

The chain has TRBV27 and TRBJ2-1; the match to TRBD2 covers 11 bases. V trimming: 6 bases; J trimming: 8 bases; junction bases outside the gene matches: 6. Germline loops: CDR1 MNHEY, CDR2 SMNVEV (reference sequence). CDR3 length equals 14 residues. CDR3 DNA: TGTGCCAGCAGGATAGCGGGGGGGCCCTATGAGCAGTTCTTC. This encodes CASRIAGGPYEQFF.

The chain uses TRBV2 and TRBJ1-1; TRBD1 agrees at 7 bases. Germline V gene data show CDR1 as SNHLY and CDR2 as FYNNEI. Trimming at V came to 6 bases and at J to 6 bases, leaving 10 bases not matched to a gene. The CDR3 consists of 14 residues. CDR3 DNA sequence: TGTGCCAGCAGGACCGACAGGGTCGGATCTGAAGCTTTCTTT. Translation: CASRTDRVGSEAFF.

The rearrangement links TRBV5-1 to TRBJ1-1; 11 nucleotides agree with TRBD1. The germline CDR1 and CDR2 sequences are SGHRS and YFSETQ. There are 17 residues in the CDR3. Trimming took 2 bases from V and 3 from J; bases not matched to a gene: 9. CDR3 loop: CASSFGQGAAVYTEAFF. The DNA of the CDR3 is TGCGCCAGCAGCTTCGGACAGGGGGCCGCAGTTTACACTGAAGCTTTCTTT.

V usage is TRBV6-1 and J usage is TRBJ1-1, with 7 bases fitting TRBD1. The CDR3 spans 14 residues. Germline V lookup: CDR1 MNHNS, CDR2 SASEGT. J gave up 5 bases and V 5 bases, and 8 bases lay outside the gene matches. In DNA, the CDR3 is TGTGCCAGCAGTCCAGACAGGGAATTAACTGAAGCTTTCTTT. As protein: CASSPDRELTEAFF.

The J gene is TRBJ2-6, the V gene TRBV19; 7 bases are a match to TRBD1. V was clipped by 3 bases and J by 4 bases; unmatched bases: 3. Germline V CDR1 and CDR2: LNHDA, SQIVND (reference sequence). The CDR3 loop spans 15 amino acids. CDR3 amino acids: CASSIKGAGANVLTF. The CDR3 DNA sequence: TGTGCCAGTAGTATTAAGGGGGCCGGGGCCAACGTCCTGACTTTC.

The chain uses TRBV30 and TRBJ1-3; 7 nucleotides agree with TRBD1. Germline-derived CDR1 and CDR2 are GTSNPN and SVGIG (reference sequence). CDR3 length equals 14 residues. The CDR3 DNA reads TGTGCATCGGACAGGAGGAGCTCTGGAAACACCATATATTTT. This translates into CASDRRSSGNTIYF.

This chain connects TRBV5-4 to TRBJ2-6; no firm D call. Germline loops: CDR1 SGHNT, CDR2 YYREEE (reference sequence). V dropped 6 bases and J dropped 2 bases, with 9 bases sitting between them. CDR3 length: 14 amino acids. Here the CDR3 DNA reads TGTGCCAGCATGGGCTTCCCTGGGGCCAACGTCCTGACTTTC. Its protein is CASMGFPGANVLTF.

The chain couples TRBV25-1 to TRBJ1-3, with D perhaps matching TRBD1 (5 bases). This CDR3 region has 14 residues. Germline CDR1 reads MGHDK; CDR2 reads SYGVNS. Between the trimmed V and J ends, which lost 4 bases and 2 bases, there was a span of 9 bases. CDR3 bases: TGTGCCAGCAGTGGCAGGGCCCCTGGAAACACCATATATTTT. Protein sequence: CASSGRAPGNTIYF.

The V call is TRBV6-6, the J call TRBJ2-2; 7 bases agree with TRBD1. Germline V gene data show CDR1 as MNHNY and CDR2 as SVGAGI (reference sequence). This CDR3 comprises 15 residues. V shed 6 bases and J 3 bases; nucleotides not matched to a gene: 7. In nucleotides, the CDR3 is TGTGCCAGCAGCACCGGGACAGCCTACACCGGGGAGCTGTTTTTT. Translating gives CASSTGTAYTGELFF.

V and J are TRBV18 and TRBJ1-1; D not certain. Trimming removed 2 bases at V and 2 bases at J, with 12 bases between. From germline, CDR1 is KGHSH and CDR2 LQKENI. The CDR3 extends over 15 amino acids. DNA of the CDR3: TGTGCCAGCTCACCAAACCCAGCGCTCAACACTGAAGCTTTCTTT. Protein sequence: CASSPNPALNTEAFF.

In its sample, this clone was seen a few times. CDR3 sequence: CASSLVGPSGDDEQFF. For the CDR3, the DNA is TGCGCCAGCAGCCTCGTCGGGCCTAGCGGGGACGATGAGCAGTTCTTC. The chain combines TRBV4-3 with TRBJ2-1, with TRBD2 identical over 9 bases. Germline V gene data show CDR1 as LGHNA and CDR2 as YSLEER. This CDR3 comprises 16 residues. Trimming removed 4 bases from V and 8 bases from J; junction bases left unmatched: 12.

V usage is TRBV5-1 and J usage is TRBJ1-2; 7 bases are shared with TRBD1. The V and J ends lost 0 bases and 8 bases, in that order; junction bases with no gene match: 13. The CDR3 has 16 amino acids. The germline CDR1 and CDR2 sequences are SGHRS and YFSETQ. The CDR3: CASSLEVRQGDGGYTF. The CDR3 DNA is TGCGCCAGCAGCTTGGAGGTGCGGCAGGGGGATGGAGGCTACACCTTC.

The chain links TRBV2 to TRBJ2-3; 13 positions agree with TRBD2. The CDR3 consists of 19 residues. Unmatched junction bases numbered 15, after V lost 4 bases and J lost 5 bases. The germline CDR1 and CDR2 sequences are SNHLY and FYNNEI. This CDR3 is CASSGTIGTSGVWIDTQYF. In DNA, the CDR3 is TGTGCCAGCAGTGGGACGATTGGGACTAGCGGGGTTTGGATAGATACGCAGTATTTT.

The V gene is TRBV7-9, the J gene TRBJ1-5; the D gene is possibly TRBD1 (6 bases). This CDR3 spans 14 amino acids. The germline V and J ends were trimmed by 1 base and 5 bases, with 9 bases remaining between them. Per germline, CDR1 SEHNR and CDR2 FQNEAQ (reference sequence). The CDR3: CASSLGGLDQPQHF. The CDR3 DNA is TGTGCCAGCAGCTTAGGGGGGCTGGATCAGCCCCAGCATTTT.

This clone was seen a handful of times. The V gene is TRBV29-1, the J gene TRBJ1-1; 7 nucleotides agree with TRBD1. V dropped 6 bases and J dropped 1; count of bases not matched to a gene: 5. CDR3 length equals 13 residues. The germline V gene has CDR1 SQVTM and CDR2 ANQGSEA. The CDR3 here is CSVGQQQNTEAFF. The DNA for the CDR3 is TGCAGCGTGGGACAGCAACAGAACACTGAAGCTTTCTTT.

V usage is TRBV19 and J usage is TRBJ1-4; D unresolved. This CDR3 contains 14 residues. Germline V lookup: CDR1 LNHDA, CDR2 SQIVND (reference sequence). V was trimmed by 7 bases and J by 0 bases, leaving 9 bases between them. The CDR3 sequence is CASMREATNEKLFF. The CDR3 coding sequence is TGTGCCAGTATGAGGGAGGCAACTAATGAAAAACTGTTTTTT.

The chain links TRBV7-2 to TRBJ2-5; D is uncertain. V lost 5 bases to trimming and J lost 2 bases, with 18 bases between them. The CDR3 loop spans 16 amino acids. Germline lookup yields CDR1 SGHTA and CDR2 FQGNSA. CDR3 coding DNA: TGTGCCAGCAGCCCCTCCCTTGGTAGAAATCAAGAGACCCAGTACTTC. As protein: CASSPSLGRNQETQYF.

V is TRBV4-3 and J is TRBJ2-3; 7 bases are shared with TRBD2. The CDR3 length is 15 residues. Germline CDR1 reads LGHNA; CDR2 reads YSLEER. Trimming cost V 5 bases and J 4 bases; bases outside gene matches: 9. The CDR3 spells CASSWTSRGADTQYF. The CDR3 region has the DNA TGCGCCAGCAGCTGGACTAGTCGCGGTGCAGATACGCAGTATTTT.

The chain combines TRBV19 with TRBJ2-7, with D perhaps TRBD2 (6 bases). Germline assignment: CDR1 LNHDA and CDR2 SQIVND (reference sequence). V was pared by 3 bases and J by 2 bases, with 17 bases between. The CDR3 contains 16 residues. The CDR3 region has the DNA TGTGCCAGTAGTATTACTCCGGACTATGGGCCCTACGAGCAGTACTTC. Its translation: CASSITPDYGPYEQYF.

The genes are TRBV7-2 and TRBJ2-2; tentatively, D is TRBD2 (6 bases). V lost 2 bases and J lost 6, with 10 bases in between. The CDR3 spans 14 residues. Germline-derived CDR1 and CDR2 are SGHTA and FQGNSA. In DNA, the CDR3 is TGTGCCAGCAGCTTACGCAGGGAGGCCGGGGAGCTGTTTTTT. This encodes CASSLRREAGELFF.

This clone showed up just a few times. V usage is TRBV9 and J usage is TRBJ1-2; 10 positions match TRBD1. Per germline, CDR1 SGDLS and CDR2 YYNGEE. The CDR3 totals 14 residues. The trim removed 2 bases at V and 2 bases at J, leaving 0 bases unmatched. The CDR3 protein is CASSVTGGNYGYTF. The CDR3 DNA reads as TGTGCCAGCAGCGTGACAGGGGGCAACTATGGCTACACCTTC.

This clone was seen more than once but under ten times. Sequence at one end of the junction differs from germline and may be a read error. This chain links TRBV7-9 with TRBJ2-5, with D perhaps matching TRBD1 (6 bases). This CDR3 has 14 residues. CDR1 is SEHNR, CDR2 FQNEAQ, per germline (reference sequence). The CDR3 sequence is CASRLGQLQETQYF. The CDR3 coding sequence is TGTGCCAGCAGGTTAGGACAGCTACAAGAGACCCAGTACTTC.